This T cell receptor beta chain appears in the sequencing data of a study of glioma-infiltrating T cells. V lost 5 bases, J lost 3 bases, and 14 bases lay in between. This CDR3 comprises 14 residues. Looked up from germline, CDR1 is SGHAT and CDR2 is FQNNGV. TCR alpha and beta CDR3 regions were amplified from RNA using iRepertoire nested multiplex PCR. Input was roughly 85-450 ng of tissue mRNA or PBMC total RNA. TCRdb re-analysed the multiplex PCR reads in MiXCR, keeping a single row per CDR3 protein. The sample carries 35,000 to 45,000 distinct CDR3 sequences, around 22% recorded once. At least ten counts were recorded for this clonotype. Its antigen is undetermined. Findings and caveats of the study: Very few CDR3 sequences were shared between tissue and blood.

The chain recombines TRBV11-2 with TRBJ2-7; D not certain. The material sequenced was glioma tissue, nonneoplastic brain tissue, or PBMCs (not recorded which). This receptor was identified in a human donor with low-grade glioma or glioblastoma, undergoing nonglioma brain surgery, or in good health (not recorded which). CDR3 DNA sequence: TGTGCCAGCAGCCCCTCCACATTTTTCTACGAGCAGTACTTC. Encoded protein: CASSPSTFFYEQYF.